The entry below describes one T cell receptor (beta chain). Its target antigen remains unknown. No clone much larger than this one lies a single base away; base qualities are absent. TCR CDR3 regions were amplified from genomic DNA by multiplex PCR using the deep immunoSEQ assay. Genomic DNA extracted from each cell subset was distributed evenly over all wells of several immunoSEQ 96-well plates, and each plate served as one replicate. For sorted subsets, approximately 200 ng of genomic DNA, equivalent to roughly 30,000 T cell genomes, went into each replicate PCR. Purified libraries were measured with a Qubit 3.0 fluorometer, size-checked on a Bioanalyzer 2100, and measured again with the KAPA Library Quantification kit. Each immunoSEQ 96-well plate was sequenced on its own single-read 150-cycle Illumina NextSeq 550 flow cell. The paper's data handling went like this. Because the immunoSEQ output held only junctional sequences and lacked quality scores, the filtering could not match the filtering applied to full-length reads. Sequences were annotated with PyIR, a Python wrapper for IgBLAST v1.9, and V/J genes and CDR3 were assigned using IMGT germline references. Reads were filtered out if the reads had weak V/J assignments (E-value above 1e-6), no CDR3, stop codons, out-of-frame junctions, or ambiguous translated residues. A V3J clonotype was defined by an identical inferred V gene, J gene, and CDR3 amino acid sequence. Percentage overlap between repertoires was computed as shared unique clonotypes divided by the size of the smaller repertoire. Richness of each repertoire was evaluated using RTK rarefaction, the Chao1 estimator, and Recon v2.1 estimates of unobserved clonotypes. OLGA was used to compute generation probabilities for all TCRbeta clonotypes that the gDNA method yielded from four donors. TCRdb mirrors the immuneACCESS table, restricted to in-frame sequences. Some clones are absent from its copies; in checked studies, under half trace to an unresolved V gene, and the reason for the others is unknown. V, J and clone size are those of that table, while D and trimming were read from the DNA. The sample has approximately 740,000 clones on record, around 92% of them singletons. Together, the top ten hold approximately 25% of the sample.

Relative to germline, V is 7 bases shorter and J is 7 bases shorter, with 23 bases between their ends. In the germline V gene, CDR1 corresponds to SQVTM and CDR2 to ANQGSEA. The CDR3 runs 15 amino acids, cysteine and phenylalanine included. Kept here is only the CDR3 DNA, which spans 45 bases and is read in frame from base 1. CD8 naive samples were obtained by positive selection for CCR7 among CD45RO-negative cells, yielding a CD45RA+CCR7+ population from which TemRA cells were excluded. The donors were healthy, HIV-negative adults with no recently reported acute infections or vaccinations. Every donor was a Caucasian adult residing in Nashville, Tennessee, USA. Blood was collected by leukapheresis, and PBMCs were isolated by Ficoll-Histopaque density gradient centrifugation and then cryopreserved in liquid nitrogen vapor phase. Purity and quantity of every magnetically sorted T cell population were checked by analytical flow cytometry. Each sorted fraction had its genomic DNA isolated and then quantified by UV absorbance on a Nanodrop 2000c.

This entry comes from a study of shared clonotypes between healthy human individuals (dated by TCRdb to about 2020). For the wider study: The cohort included a few men and a couple of women between 18 and 49 years of age. For each donor, CD4 naive and CD4 memory were each run on three plates, CD8 naive on two plates, and CD8 memory on one plate. To estimate repertoire size and how much clonotypes are shared between individuals, the study performed deep sequencing of blood TCR repertoires from a few healthy adults. To increase sequencing depth and limit assay-specific biases, different laboratories used diverse techniques to prepare libraries and sequence TCR repertoires. Leukapheresis yielded between about 0.94 and 8.9 billion PBMCs per donor.

General findings and caveats noted by the study authors: Pairwise subsampling indicated that sequencing depth was expected to affect the degree of clonotype sharing among donors. Sampling was restricted to blood, and TCR repertoires in tissue are likely to differ from TCR repertoires in blood. Higher generation probabilities were observed for clonotypes shared by all four sorted-subset donors than for non-shared clonotypes. Naive subsets generally had larger estimated clonotype richness than memory subsets. Incomplete sequencing was indicated by rarefaction of sorted-subset datasets, despite the large sequencing depth. Across four donors, roughly 5.1% of naive CD4, around 3.5% of naive CD8, 2.3% of memory CD4, and 0.4% to 0.45% of memory CD8 clonotypes were shared. Because the study included a small number of donors, the genetic and exposure-history diversity represented was limited.

The rearrangement joined TRBV29-1 to TRBJ2-1; no D segment can be confidently identified. Sequenced material: naive CD8+ T cells sorted from blood. The sample's cell subset or site label, decoded: CD45RA+CCR7+. This TCR derives from a man aged 25 to 40 in good health. The DNA is as follows: TGCAGCGCCATTCCGCTGAACCCGATTATTAATGAGCAGTTCTTC. The encoded protein is CSAIPLNPIINEQFF.